This passage covers 5 T cell receptor beta chains from one sample sequenced in a study of blood T cells in healthy people across ages. The second PCR ran about 6 to 11 cycles with a sample-barcoded 5' primer and J-beta primers. TCRdb reanalysed the 5' RACE reads using MiXCR and keeps one entry per CDR3 protein. This sample has some 940,000 distinct CDR3 sequences, with around 29% found just once. This same sample was also part of a study on T cells of mothers and their children.

The specimen sequenced was blood. The receptors derive from a woman between 35 and 50 years old in good health.

The chain joins TRBV7-9 to TRBJ2-1, with TRBD1 identical over 10 bases. CDR3 length: 13 amino acids. CDR1 is SEHNR and CDR2 is FQNEAQ in the germline V gene (reference sequence). V was pared by 4 bases and J by 15 bases, with 9 bases of the junction left unmatched. The chain's CDR3 is CASSSDRGRSVFF. The CDR3 DNA follows: TGTGCCAGCAGCTCGGACAGGGGGAGGAGTGTGTTCTTC.

The table lists this clonotype with a few counts. The chain links TRBV3-1 to TRBJ2-3, with 10 bases that match TRBD2. From germline, CDR1 is LGHDT and CDR2 YNNKEL (reference sequence). The junction had 4 bases not matched to a gene; V was cut back by 4 bases and J by 6 bases. CDR3 size: 14 residues. CDR3 nucleotide sequence: TGTGCCAGCAGCCTGGGACTAGCGAGGGATACGCAGTATTTT. Translating it yields CASSLGLARDTQYF.

The chain has TRBV29-1 and TRBJ2-4; D gene ambiguous. The J call may be in error: the DNA end matches TRBJ2-5 better. This CDR3 spans 15 amino acids. Germline-derived CDR1 and CDR2 are SQVTM and ANQGSEA. CDR3 bases: TGCAGCGCCCGTAGATCAGGACGCACAGAAGAGACCCAGTACTTC. Encoded protein: CSARRSGRTEETQYF.

This clonotype was seen many times. V gene TRBV7-2 combines with J gene TRBJ2-7; D might be TRBD1 (5 bases). Trimming took 5 bases from V and 3 from J, leaving 14 bases between them. In germline, CDR1 is SGHTA, CDR2 FQGNSA. The CDR3 consists of 14 residues. The CDR3 DNA reads TGTGCCAGCAGCCGGTGGGGCCAAGGCTACGAGCAGTACTTC. Encoded protein: CASSRWGQGYEQYF.

At least ten counts were recorded for this clonotype. Mismatch with germline at one junction end may stem from a read error. The genes are TRBV5-1 and TRBJ2-5; 8 bases align to TRBD1. The V gene's germline CDR1 is SGHRS and CDR2 YFSETQ. The CDR3 consists of 13 residues. The CDR3: CASSLGQGETQYF. The CDR3 region has the DNA TGTGCCAGCAGTCTTGGACAGGGAGAGACCCAGTACTTC.